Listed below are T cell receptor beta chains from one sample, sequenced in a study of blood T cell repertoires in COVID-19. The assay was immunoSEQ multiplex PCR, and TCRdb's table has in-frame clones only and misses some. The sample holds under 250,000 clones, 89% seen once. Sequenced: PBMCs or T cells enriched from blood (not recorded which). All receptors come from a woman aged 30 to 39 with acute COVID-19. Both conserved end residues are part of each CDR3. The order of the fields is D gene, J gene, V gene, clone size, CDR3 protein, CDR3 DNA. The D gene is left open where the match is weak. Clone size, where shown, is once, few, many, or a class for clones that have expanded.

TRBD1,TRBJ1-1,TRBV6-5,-,CASSYWDRGRKNEAFF,TGTGCCAGCAGTTATTGGGACAGGGGGCGTAAGAATGAAGCTTTCTTT
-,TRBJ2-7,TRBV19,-,CASSIDREYEQYF,TGTGCCAGTAGTATAGACAGGGAATACGAGCAGTACTTC
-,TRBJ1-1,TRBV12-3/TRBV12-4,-,CASSYNEAFF,TGTGCCAGCAGTTACAATGAAGCTTTCTTT
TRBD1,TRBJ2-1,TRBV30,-,CAWSVQGDNEQFF,TGTGCCTGGAGTGTACAGGGGGACAATGAGCAGTTCTTC
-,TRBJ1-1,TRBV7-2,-,CASSLKRVGLNTEAFF,TGTGCCAGCAGCTTAAAGAGGGTAGGCCTGAACACTGAAGCTTTCTTT
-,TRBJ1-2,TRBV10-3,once,CAISELRTSNYGYTF,TGTGCCATCAGTGAGCTGAGGACTTCTAACTATGGCTACACCTTC
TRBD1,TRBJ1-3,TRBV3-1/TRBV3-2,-,CASSPLPDRGSLRNTIYF,TGTGCCAGCAGCCCCCTCCCAGACAGGGGGTCTCTTCGGAACACCATATATTTT
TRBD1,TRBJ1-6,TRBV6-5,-,CASSYGDRGNSPLHF,TGTGCCAGCAGTTACGGTGACAGGGGTAATTCACCCCTCCACTTT
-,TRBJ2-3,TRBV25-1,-,CASSRYSEGTSTDTQYF,TGTGCCAGCAGTAGATATTCGGAAGGGACTAGCACAGATACGCAGTATTTT
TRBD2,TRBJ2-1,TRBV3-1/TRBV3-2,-,CASSHPPGAGGTNEQFF,TGTGCCAGCAGCCACCCCCCAGGAGCGGGGGGCACAAATGAGCAGTTCTTC
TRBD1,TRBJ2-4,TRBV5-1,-,CASSPSTGAKNIQYF,TGCGCCAGCAGCCCTTCGACAGGGGCTAAAAACATTCAGTACTTC
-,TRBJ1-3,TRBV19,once,CASSGGLGNTIYF,TGTGCCAGTTCGGGGGGACTTGGAAACACCATATATTTT
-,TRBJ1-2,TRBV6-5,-,CASSYSLQTYGYTF,TGTGCCAGCAGTTACTCGTTACAAACCTATGGCTACACCTTC
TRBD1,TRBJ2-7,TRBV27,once,CASSLRVRGTYEQYF,TGTGCCAGCAGTTTACGAGTCAGGGGGACCTACGAGCAGTACTTC
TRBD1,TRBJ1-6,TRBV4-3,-,CASSQETLERGRVLFNSPLHF,TGCGCCAGCAGCCAAGAGACTCTGGAGAGGGGGCGCGTTCTATTTAATTCACCCCTCCACTTT
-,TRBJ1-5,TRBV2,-,CASSEGQGKNQPQHF,TGTGCCAGCAGTGAAGGCCAGGGAAAAAATCAGCCCCAGCATTTT
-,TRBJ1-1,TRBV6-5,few,CASMAVHTEAFF,TGTGCCAGCATGGCAGTACACACTGAAGCTTTCTTT
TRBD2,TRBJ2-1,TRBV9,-,CASSLTPGLPDNEQFF,TGTGCCAGCAGCCTAACGCCGGGACTACCAGACAATGAGCAGTTCTTC
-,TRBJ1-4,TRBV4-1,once,CASSREGGATNEKLFF,TGCGCCAGCAGCCGAGAAGGGGGGGCAACTAATGAAAAACTGTTTTTT
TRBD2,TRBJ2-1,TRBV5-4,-,CASTPGAGTRSNEQFF,TGTGCCAGCACCCCTGGGGCGGGGACTAGGTCCAATGAGCAGTTCTTC